This T cell receptor beta chain came from a study of cytomegalovirus exposure and HLA in healthy donors. About the research overall: About 85 million unique TCR sequences came from HLA-typed donors in an early release.

This clone was found a few times. PCR amplification relied on 60 Vbeta primers (plus 13 Jbeta primers). As originally analysed: Around 76 million unique TCR beta chains, some 9.9 million shared, were counted in a later analysis. Clones were read by immunoSEQ multiplex PCR, and TCRdb kept only the in-frame ones, dropping some. That table gives V, J and clone size, and the DNA gave D and trimming. In the table there are around 150,000 clones, roughly 70% of which are singletons. This CDR3 contains 15 residues. V lost 0 bases to trimming and J lost 2 bases, with 12 bases between them. From germline, CDR1 is SGDLS and CDR2 YYNGEE.

Sequences were obtained from PBMCs. This chain uses TRBV9 with TRBJ2-7, with a tentative D call TRBD1 (6 bases). This clonotype was obtained from a young man in good health and CMV-seropositive. CDR3 coding DNA: TGTGCCAGCAGCGTAGATGGTACAGGGCCCTACGAGCAGTACTTC. The encoded protein is CASSVDGTGPYEQYF. Variable domain in full (rest from reference TRBV9 and TRBJ2-7): DSGVTQTPKHLITATGQRVTLRCSPRSGDLSVYWYQQSLDQGLQFLIQYYNGEERAKGNILERFSAQQFPDLHSELNLSSLELGDSALYFCASSVDGTGPYEQYFGPGTRLTVT.